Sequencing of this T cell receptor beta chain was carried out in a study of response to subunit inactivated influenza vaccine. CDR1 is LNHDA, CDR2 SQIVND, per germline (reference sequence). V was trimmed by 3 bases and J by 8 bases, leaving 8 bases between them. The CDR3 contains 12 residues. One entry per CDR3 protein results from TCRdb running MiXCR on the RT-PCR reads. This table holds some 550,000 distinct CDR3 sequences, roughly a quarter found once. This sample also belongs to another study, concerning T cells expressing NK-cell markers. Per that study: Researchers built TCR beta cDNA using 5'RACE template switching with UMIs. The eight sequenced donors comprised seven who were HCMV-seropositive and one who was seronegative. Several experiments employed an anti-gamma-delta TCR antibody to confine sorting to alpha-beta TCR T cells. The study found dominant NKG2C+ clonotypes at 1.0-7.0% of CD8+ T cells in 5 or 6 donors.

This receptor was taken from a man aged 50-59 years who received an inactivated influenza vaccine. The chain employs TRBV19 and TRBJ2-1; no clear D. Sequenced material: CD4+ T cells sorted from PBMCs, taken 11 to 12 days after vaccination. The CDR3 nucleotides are TGTGCCAGTAGTATTTTAAGCGATGAGCAGTTCTTC. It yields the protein CASSILSDEQFF.